A selection of T cell receptor beta chains follows, all from one sample in a study of response to subunit inactivated influenza vaccine. TCRdb processed the RT-PCR reads anew with MiXCR; each CDR3 protein has one entry. The sample holds fewer than 700,000 distinct CDR3 sequences, over 10% seen once. Sequenced material: PBMCs from blood, taken roughly 48 days after vaccination. Receptors originate from a middle-aged man who received an inactivated influenza vaccine. CDR3s include the opening cysteine and the closing phenylalanine or tryptophan. Each record gives: V gene, J gene, CDR3 protein.

V: TRBV5-1
J: TRBJ2-1
CDR3: CASSPDGSGSSYNEQFF

V: TRBV20-1
J: TRBJ2-4
CDR3: CSARDSGLAANIQYF

V: TRBV6-2/TRBV6-3
J: TRBJ2-5
CDR3: CASSYSRRETQYF

V: TRBV15
J: TRBJ2-1
CDR3: CATSGTEGYEQFF

V: TRBV2
J: TRBJ2-4
CDR3: CASRQTGEKNIQYF

V: TRBV20-1
J: TRBJ2-6
CDR3: CSASSLAGGRGSGANVLTF

V: TRBV7-2
J: TRBJ2-7
CDR3: CASSSISGKSYEQYF

V: TRBV29-1
J: TRBJ2-2
CDR3: CSVGTGSDAGELFF

V: TRBV5-1
J: TRBJ2-5
CDR3: CASSLESAGKTQYF

V: TRBV20-1
J: TRBJ1-5
CDR3: CSARVADSPQPQHF

V: TRBV5-6
J: TRBJ2-2
CDR3: CASSSRIRDGNTGELFF

V: TRBV12-3/TRBV12-4
J: TRBJ2-1
CDR3: CASSPLVGTSWYNEQFF

V: TRBV11-2
J: TRBJ2-1
CDR3: CASSLRGTLDRGPLYEQFF

V: TRBV7-6
J: TRBJ2-2
CDR3: CASSFKDYLYPGELFF

V: TRBV10-3
J: TRBJ2-1
CDR3: CAINRAGGASNEQFF

V: TRBV7-9
J: TRBJ2-5
CDR3: CASSPSGQTFRETQYF

V: TRBV5-1
J: TRBJ2-5
CDR3: CASSSPETGPQETQYF

V: TRBV4-2
J: TRBJ2-1
CDR3: CASSQEYASGGAARNEQFF

V: TRBV20-1
J: TRBJ2-3
CDR3: CSARGPITVDTQYF

V: TRBV12-3/TRBV12-4
J: TRBJ2-1
CDR3: CASSARSGSYNEQFF

V: TRBV5-5
J: TRBJ1-4
CDR3: CPSSLLDVSNEKLFF

V: TRBV11-1
J: TRBJ2-4
CDR3: CASSGDGTEFLAKNIQYF

V: TRBV4-1
J: TRBJ2-5
CDR3: CASSRQTMRLQETQYF

V: TRBV20-1
J: TRBJ2-4
CDR3: CSAPPPGENIQYF

V: TRBV20-1
J: TRBJ2-5
CDR3: CSAIRETQYF

V: TRBV20-1
J: TRBJ2-5
CDR3: CCAPGPVTSGSQETQYF

V: TRBV7-9
J: TRBJ2-5
CDR3: CASSPTGVETQYF

V: TRBV5-5
J: TRBJ1-5
CDR3: CASSLSPRNQPQHF

V: TRBV30
J: TRBJ2-1
CDR3: CAWSSESGGIWEQFF

V: TRBV5-6
J: TRBJ1-5
CDR3: CASSPGWSQPQHF

V: TRBV6-1
J: TRBJ2-2
CDR3: CASRPRHTTGELFF

V: TRBV2
J: TRBJ2-1
CDR3: CASSVTGEYEQFF

V: TRBV18
J: TRBJ2-1
CDR3: CASSPGTSGNYNEQFF

V: TRBV5-1
J: TRBJ1-1
CDR3: CASSFPDRNTEAFF

V: TRBV14
J: TRBJ2-5
CDR3: CASSQGVFGLQETQYF

V: TRBV7-9
J: TRBJ2-7
CDR3: CASSPRAGGVYEQYF

V: TRBV7-9
J: TRBJ2-1
CDR3: CASSRGTSEAYNEQFF

V: TRBV5-4
J: TRBJ1-1
CDR3: CASSLAKEGSYLMNTEAFF

V: TRBV20-1
J: TRBJ2-7
CDR3: CSARPGTSAYEQYF

V: TRBV3-1
J: TRBJ2-7
CDR3: CASSQTSGRGEQYF

V: TRBV7-9
J: TRBJ2-5
CDR3: CASTMGKTQYF

V: TRBV10-3
J: TRBJ2-2
CDR3: CAISRTGDPGELFF

V: TRBV7-3
J: TRBJ2-1
CDR3: CASSRGSRQFF

V: TRBV2
J: TRBJ2-1
CDR3: CASSDEDFYNEQFF

V: TRBV12-3/TRBV12-4
J: TRBJ2-1
CDR3: CASSFQGPNEQFF

V: TRBV7-2
J: TRBJ2-5
CDR3: CASSRDSNNQETQYF

V: TRBV11-2
J: TRBJ2-2
CDR3: CASSLDHGGELFF

V: TRBV6-5
J: TRBJ1-6
CDR3: CASSYSISGTYNSPLHF

V: TRBV6-2/TRBV6-3
J: TRBJ2-7
CDR3: CASSPADIFYEQYF

V: TRBV12-3/TRBV12-4
J: TRBJ1-2
CDR3: CASSLRVGAGYTF

V: TRBV6-1
J: TRBJ2-3
CDR3: CASSEGVKRGWTQYF

V: TRBV5-1
J: TRBJ1-4
CDR3: CASSLALTGPNEKLFF

V: TRBV14
J: TRBJ2-3
CDR3: CASSPLTSSTDTQYF

V: TRBV10-2
J: TRBJ2-2
CDR3: CASETGTSYHTGELFF

V: TRBV29-1
J: TRBJ2-3
CDR3: CSVEYLGAWDTQYF

V: TRBV7-8
J: TRBJ1-2
CDR3: CASSLAESGYGYTF

V: TRBV20-1
J: TRBJ1-5
CDR3: CSAKNSNQPQHF

V: TRBV12-3/TRBV12-4
J: TRBJ2-1
CDR3: CASSLRGGSGRARSYNEQFF

V: TRBV5-1
J: TRBJ2-2
CDR3: CASSAGLAGRFTNTGELFF